Listed below are T cell receptor beta chains from one sample, sequenced in a study of CD8 T cells in ankylosing spondylitis. Using its own MiXCR run on the 5' RACE reads, TCRdb lists one record per CDR3 protein. The repertoire holds around 890,000 distinct CDR3 sequences, with approximately 12% as singletons. Sample: blood, either unsorted or a sorted T cell fraction (not recorded which). All receptors come from a male donor with ankylosing spondylitis. Each CDR3 is given with its conserved first and last residue. A D gene is named only where the DNA matches it firmly. The listing skips clone size in some rows; elsewhere it reads once, few, many or a size class.

j_call	v_call	cdr3_length	d_call	clone_size	cdr3_aa	cdr3_nt
TRBJ2-2	TRBV10-3	16	TRBD1	few	CAISKPGQGNTGELFF	TGTGCCATCAGTAAACCGGGACAGGGCAACACCGGGGAGCTGTTTTTT
TRBJ2-1	TRBV7-2	15	.	many	CAGTLMSGAVGEQFF	TGTGCCGGCACCCTTATGTCGGGGGCGGTGGGTGAGCAGTTCTTC
TRBJ2-2	TRBV20-1	15	.	.	CSARDISTNTGELFF	TGCAGTGCTAGAGACATCTCTACGAACACCGGGGAGCTGTTTTTT
TRBJ2-7	TRBV15	12	.	few	CATSREVHEQYF	TGTGCCACCAGCAGAGAGGTCCACGAGCAGTACTTC
TRBJ1-4	TRBV20-1	13	.	few	CSASHSLLEKLFF	TGCAGTGCTAGCCACAGCTTGTTGGAAAAACTGTTTTTT
TRBJ1-3	TRBV7-2	15	.	.	CASSLFVGSGNTIYF	TGTGCCAGCAGCTTATTTGTGGGTTCCGGAAACACCATATATTTT
TRBJ2-3	TRBV7-8	15	TRBD2	few	CASTTRLAATDTQYF	TGTGCCAGCACCACCCGACTAGCGGCCACAGATACGCAGTATTTT
TRBJ1-2	TRBV7-2	14	.	few	CASSLDPGPGGYTF	TGTGCCAGCAGCTTAGACCCAGGGCCAGGGGGCTACACCTTC
TRBJ1-2	TRBV20-1	14	TRBD1	.	CSAPKRQGNGGYTF	TGCAGTGCCCCTAAAAGACAGGGGAACGGTGGCTACACCTTC
TRBJ1-2	TRBV20-1	12	TRBD1	.	CSARTGGLGYTF	TGCAGTGCTCGGACAGGGGGTTTGGGCTACACCTTC
TRBJ2-7	TRBV6-2/TRBV6-3	14	TRBD2	.	CASSYWREPYEQYF	TGTGCCAGCAGTTACTGGCGGGAGCCCTACGAGCAGTACTTC
TRBJ2-5	TRBV20-1	14	.	.	CSARAPAAGETQYF	TGCAGTGCTAGAGCCCCAGCAGCGGGAGAGACCCAGTACTTC
TRBJ1-1	TRBV4-3	16	.	many	CASSQVLQGKGPEAFF	TGCGCCAGCAGCCAAGTACTCCAGGGTAAAGGTCCTGAAGCTTTCTTT
TRBJ2-5	TRBV10-3	13	.	.	CAINAGKQETQYF	TGTGCCATCAACGCAGGGAAGCAAGAGACCCAGTACTTC
TRBJ2-5	TRBV6-2/TRBV6-3	14	TRBD2	few	CASTGLARQETQYF	TGTGCCAGCACCGGACTAGCGAGACAAGAGACCCAGTACTTC
TRBJ2-2	TRBV7-2	16	TRBD2	few	CASSPVRGGVTGELFF	TGTGCCAGCAGCCCAGTACGGGGAGGGGTCACCGGGGAGCTGTTTTTT
TRBJ2-3	TRBV4-3	19	TRBD2	.	CASSLAWSSGDFYTDTQYF	TGCGCCAGCAGCCTAGCTTGGAGTAGCGGGGACTTCTACACAGATACGCAGTATTTT
TRBJ1-3	TRBV4-3	15	.	many	CASSQERVPGNTIYF	TGCGCCAGCAGCCAAGAAAGGGTCCCCGGAAACACCATATATTTT
TRBJ1-1	TRBV29-1	12	.	few	CSVARETAEAFF	TGCAGCGTTGCGAGAGAGACCGCTGAAGCTTTCTTT
TRBJ2-7	TRBV10-3	17	.	.	CAISDHRRADRPYEQYF	TGTGCCATCAGTGATCATAGGAGGGCTGACCGGCCCTACGAGCAGTACTTC
TRBJ2-7	TRBV10-3	15	TRBD1	.	CAISEGGTGVFEQYF	TGTGCCATCAGTGAGGGTGGGACAGGGGTCTTCGAGCAGTACTTC
TRBJ2-7	TRBV6-1	14	.	.	CASRREGQSYEQYF	TGTGCCAGCAGACGGGAAGGACAGTCCTACGAGCAGTACTTC
TRBJ2-3	TRBV27	15	.	few	CASSQRFRAGDTQYF	TGTGCCAGCAGTCAAAGGTTTAGGGCTGGAGATACGCAGTATTTT
TRBJ2-1	TRBV20-1	11	.	many	CSASGNNEQFF	TGCAGTGCTAGCGGAAACAATGAGCAGTTCTTC
TRBJ2-5	TRBV10-3	16	TRBD2	few	CAIRDSGGPDQETQYF	TGTGCCATCAGGGATAGCGGGGGGCCAGATCAAGAGACCCAGTACTTC
TRBJ2-7	TRBV6-1	12	.	.	CASRELYYEQYF	TGTGCCAGCAGGGAACTTTACTACGAGCAGTACTTC
TRBJ1-5	TRBV29-1	13	.	many	CSVATDLDQPQHF	TGCAGCGTTGCCACGGACCTGGATCAGCCCCAGCATTTT
TRBJ2-7	TRBV27	14	.	.	CASSFSRVSYEQYF	TGTGCCAGCAGTTTTTCTAGGGTCTCCTACGAGCAGTACTTC
TRBJ2-3	TRBV6-2/TRBV6-3	11	.	.	CASKLEYTQYF	TGTGCCAGCAAGCTGGAGTATACGCAGTATTTT
TRBJ2-1	TRBV7-2	16	TRBD2	.	CASSLVGGRVYNEQFF	TGTGCCAGCAGCTTAGTAGGCGGGAGGGTTTACAATGAGCAGTTCTTC
TRBJ2-4	TRBV20-1	13	TRBD2	many	CSAVLAGTNIQYF	TGCAGTGCTGTACTAGCGGGAACAAACATTCAGTACTTC
TRBJ2-2	TRBV11-3	17	.	.	CASSRLGRARRPGELFF	TGTGCCAGCAGCCGCCTAGGGCGGGCCCGCCGCCCCGGGGAGCTGTTTTTT
TRBJ2-2	TRBV5-1	13	.	few	CASSSTPTGELFF	TGCGCCAGCAGCTCGACCCCTACCGGGGAGCTGTTTTTT
TRBJ2-6	TRBV29-1	13	.	.	CSVRDSGANVLTF	TGCAGCGTCCGGGACTCTGGGGCCAACGTCCTGACTTTC
TRBJ2-5	TRBV20-1	13	.	many	CSARGVYQETQYF	TGCAGTGCTAGAGGGGTTTACCAAGAGACCCAGTACTTC
TRBJ2-7	TRBV6-2/TRBV6-3	13	TRBD1	few	CASMADRAYEQYF	TGTGCCAGCATGGCTGACAGGGCCTACGAGCAGTACTTC
TRBJ1-4	TRBV5-1	16	.	few	CASSLRPKGTDEKLFF	TGCGCCAGCAGCTTGAGGCCCAAGGGGACGGATGAAAAACTGTTTTTT
TRBJ2-7	TRBV2	13	.	few	CASSEALRDEQYF	TGTGCCAGCAGTGAAGCGCTTCGGGACGAGCAGTACTTC
TRBJ2-1	TRBV11-2	16	.	few	CASSLGRISLLNEQFF	TGTGCCAGCAGCTTAGGTAGGATTTCTCTCCTCAATGAGCAGTTCTTC
TRBJ2-7	TRBV20-1	16	TRBD2	few	CSARDWTSGYSYEQYF	TGCAGTGCTAGAGACTGGACTAGCGGGTACTCCTACGAGCAGTACTTC
TRBJ1-1	TRBV5-1	15	.	few	CASSPLRQDQTEAFF	TGCGCCAGCAGTCCGCTTCGACAGGATCAGACTGAAGCTTTCTTT